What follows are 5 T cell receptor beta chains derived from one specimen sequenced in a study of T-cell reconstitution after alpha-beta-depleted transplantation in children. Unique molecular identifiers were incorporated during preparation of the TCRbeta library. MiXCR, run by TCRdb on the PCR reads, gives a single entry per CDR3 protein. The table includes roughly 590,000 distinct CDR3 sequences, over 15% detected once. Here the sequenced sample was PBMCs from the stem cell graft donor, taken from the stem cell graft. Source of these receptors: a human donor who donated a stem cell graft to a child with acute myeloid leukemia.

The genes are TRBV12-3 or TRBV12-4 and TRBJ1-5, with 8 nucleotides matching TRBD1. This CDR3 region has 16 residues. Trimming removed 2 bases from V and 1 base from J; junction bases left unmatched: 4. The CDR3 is CASSLPGGKSNQPQHF. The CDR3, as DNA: TGTGCCAGCAGTTTACCAGGGGGCAAAAGCAATCAGCCCCAGCATTTT.

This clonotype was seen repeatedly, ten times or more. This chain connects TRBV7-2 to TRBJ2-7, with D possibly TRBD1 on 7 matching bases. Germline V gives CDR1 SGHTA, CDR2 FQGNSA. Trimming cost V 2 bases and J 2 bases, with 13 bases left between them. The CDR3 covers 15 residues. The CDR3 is CASSLRAGGTYEQYF. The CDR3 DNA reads TGTGCCAGCAGCTTAAGGGCAGGGGGGACCTACGAGCAGTACTTC.

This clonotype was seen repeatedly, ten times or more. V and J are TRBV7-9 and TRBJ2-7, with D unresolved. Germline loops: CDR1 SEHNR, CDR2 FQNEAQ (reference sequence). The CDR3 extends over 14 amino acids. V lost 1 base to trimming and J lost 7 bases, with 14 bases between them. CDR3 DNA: TGTGCCAGCAGCTTAGAAAGGACCCTGGGGGAGCAGTACTTC. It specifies CASSLERTLGEQYF.

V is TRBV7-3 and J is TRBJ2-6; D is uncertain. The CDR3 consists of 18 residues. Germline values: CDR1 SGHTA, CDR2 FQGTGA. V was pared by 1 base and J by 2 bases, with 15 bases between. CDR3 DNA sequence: TGTGCCAGCAGCTTAAAGGTGGTCCCAAGCCCTGGGGCCAACGTCCTGACTTTC. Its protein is CASSLKVVPSPGANVLTF.

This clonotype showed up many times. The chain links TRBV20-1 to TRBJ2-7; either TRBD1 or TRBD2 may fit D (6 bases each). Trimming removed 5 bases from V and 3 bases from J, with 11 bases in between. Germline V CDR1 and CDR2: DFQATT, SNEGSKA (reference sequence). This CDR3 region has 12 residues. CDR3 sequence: CSASRGLYEQYF. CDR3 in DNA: TGCAGTGCTTCCAGGGGACTCTACGAGCAGTACTTC.